This entry concerns a single TCR beta chain. The antigen is unknown. This sample was taken from a study of blood T cells in healthy people across ages. Notes on the study in general: Older age coincided with a roughly linear decline in TCR beta diversity per million T cells. A strong correlation was found between TCR beta diversity and the percentage of naive T cells. Long-lived and aged donors differed, with more naive CD4+ cells and higher diversity in the long-lived. It was not possible, with unsorted PBMCs, to conclusively compare naive and antigen-experienced cells.

CDR1 and CDR2 from the germline V gene are SEHNR and FQNEAQ (reference sequence). V was shortened by 5 bases and J by 7 bases, with 24 bases between the two germline ends. The CDR3 contains 17 residues. With a J-beta primer mix and a sample-barcoded 5' primer, a second PCR ran about 7 to 12 cycles. TCRdb processed the 5' RACE reads anew with MiXCR; each CDR3 protein has one entry. The table records 550,000 to 750,000 distinct CDR3 sequences, under 25% of them present only once. The chain links TRBV7-9 to TRBJ2-1; possible D gene TRBD1, 8 bases. This TCR derives from a man in his 70s in good health. Sequenced sample: blood. For the CDR3, the DNA is TGTGCCAGCAGCCCAGGGGGCGGGAGCGCTATTCGGAATGAGCAGTTCTTC. This translates into CASSPGGGSAIRNEQFF.